What follows are 23 T cell receptor beta chains derived from one specimen sequenced in a study of CD8 T cells in ankylosing spondylitis. Findings and caveats of the study: A motif of roughly 8 highly homologous TCR beta variants was seen as apparently characteristic of ankylosing spondylitis blood.

Antigen specificity for these receptors is unknown. In TCRdb, the 5' RACE reads were re-called with MiXCR into one record per CDR3 protein. The table lists about 540,000 distinct CDR3 sequences, approximately 11% of them singletons, with nearly 7% in the top ten. The material sequenced was blood, either unsorted or a sorted T cell fraction (not recorded which). These receptors were taken from a male donor with ankylosing spondylitis.

V usage is TRBV5-6 and J usage is TRBJ2-3, with TRBD2 as a possible D gene (7 bases). This CDR3 spans 15 amino acids. V was pared by 4 bases and J by 8 bases, with 20 bases between. Germline-derived CDR1 and CDR2 are SGHDT and YYEEEE. CDR3 nucleotide sequence: TGTGCCAGCAGCCCGACGGGGGGCGATCTGGTTACGCAGTATTTT. This encodes CASSPTGGDLVTQYF. Full variable domain (rest looked up from reference TRBV5-6 and TRBJ2-3): DAGVTQSPTHLIKTRGQQVTLRCSPKSGHDTVSWYQQALGQGPQFIFQYYEEEERQRGNFPDRFSGHQFPNYSSELNVNALLLGDSALYLCASSPTGGDLVTQYFGPGTRLTVL.

In its sample, this clonotype was seen a few times. The V call is TRBV2, the J call TRBJ1-2; 10 bases agree with TRBD1. CDR1 is SNHLY and CDR2 is FYNNEI in the germline V gene. Trimming removed 6 bases from V and 4 bases from J; junction bases left unmatched: 8. The CDR3 is 15 residues long. CDR3 DNA sequence: TGTGCCAGCAGCTATGACAGGGGGCCAGGCTATGGCTACACCTTC. Protein product: CASSYDRGPGYGYTF.

Ten or more counts support this clonotype. The V gene is TRBV11-1, the J gene TRBJ2-3; D possibly uses TRBD1 or TRBD2 (5 bases each). V lost 1 base to trimming and J lost 1 base, with 18 bases between them. The CDR3 spans 18 residues. CDR1 is SGHAT, CDR2 FQDESV, per germline (reference sequence). The CDR3 nucleotides are TGTGCCAGCAGCTTAGGAACCGGGACGGCTGCCGGCACAGATACGCAGTATTTT. This encodes CASSLGTGTAAGTDTQYF.

This clonotype showed up many times. V and J are TRBV29-1 and TRBJ2-1; the D is unclear. This CDR3 spans 13 amino acids. The germline V and J ends were trimmed by 7 bases and 3 bases, with 13 bases remaining between them. Germline V gene sequence: CDR1 SQVTM, CDR2 ANQGSEA. The CDR3 sequence: CSESRTDYNEQFF. Written as DNA, the CDR3 is TGCAGCGAGTCCCGTACGGACTACAATGAGCAGTTCTTC.

This chain joins TRBV3-1 and TRBJ2-4; 7 bases are shared with TRBD1. With V trimmed by 5 bases and J by 6 bases, 7 bases remained unmatched. Germline CDR1 is LGHDT and CDR2 is YNNKEL (reference sequence). The CDR3 extends over 14 amino acids. CDR3 nucleotide sequence: TGTGCCAGCAGCTCGATACAGGGGCCAAACATTCAGTACTTC. Residues: CASSSIQGPNIQYF.

The CDR3 DNA reads as TGTGCCAGCAGTTCCACCACTGGCGGGAGCGTCTACGAGCAGTACGTC. Its translation is CASSSTTGGSVYEQYV. The rearrangement uses TRBV6-5 and TRBJ2-7, with 7 bases matching TRBD2. CDR1 MNHEY and CDR2 SVGAGI come from the germline V gene. The ends lost 4 bases at V and 3 bases at J; junction bases unmatched: 12. CDR3 length equals 16 residues.

This clonotype was detected only a few times. The chain joins TRBV20-1 to TRBJ2-2; 8 nucleotides match TRBD1. Germline trimming cut 0 bases from V and 3 bases from J; bases unmatched to any gene: 3. CDR1 and CDR2 (germline): DFQATT, SNEGSKA (reference sequence). The CDR3 spans 15 residues. CDR3 residues: CSARDMTGDTGELFF. In nucleotides, the CDR3 is TGCAGTGCTAGAGATATGACAGGGGACACCGGGGAGCTGTTTTTT.

This clonotype was seen a few times. The rearrangement joins TRBV24-1 to TRBJ2-1, with unresolved D. Germline CDR1 and CDR2: KGHDR and SFDVKD. The CDR3 covers 17 residues. V lost 0 bases and J 1 base, leaving 12 bases between the germline ends. The CDR3, as DNA: TGTGCCACCAGTGATTTGAAAGGAGACTTTTCCTACAATGAGCAGTTCTTC. Translated: CATSDLKGDFSYNEQFF.

V gene TRBV11-1 combines with J gene TRBJ2-4; D gene ambiguous. The germline V gene encodes CDR1 SGHAT and CDR2 FQDESV (reference sequence). The CDR3 totals 20 residues. V lost 0 bases and J 3 bases, leaving 24 bases between the germline ends. CDR3 sequence: CASSLARLKVADSSKNIQYF. Written as DNA, the CDR3 is TGTGCCAGCAGCTTAGCGCGGTTGAAGGTGGCAGATTCAAGCAAAAACATTCAGTACTTC.

The gene calls are TRBV20-1 and TRBJ1-1, with D perhaps TRBD1 (6 bases). There are 15 residues in the CDR3. Germline assignment: CDR1 DFQATT and CDR2 SNEGSKA (reference sequence). The CDR3 sequence is CRSARGWVRNTEAFF. The DNA for the CDR3 is TGCAGGTCGGCCAGGGGTTGGGTTCGGAACACTGAAGCTTTCTTT.

The chain carries TRBV6-5 and TRBJ1-5, with 7 bases fitting TRBD1. Germline V gene data show CDR1 as MNHEY and CDR2 as SVGAGI. The CDR3 is 15 residues long. Trimming at V came to 5 bases and at J to 3 bases, leaving 7 bases not matched to a gene. The CDR3 protein is CASSLQGPNNQPQHF. The CDR3 region has the DNA TGTGCCAGCAGTCTACAGGGGCCCAACAATCAGCCCCAGCATTTT.

This clonotype was observed a few times. The gene calls are TRBV5-1 and TRBJ2-3, with D maybe TRBD2 (5 bases). This CDR3 has 16 amino acids. CDR1 and CDR2 (germline): SGHRS, YFSETQ. Trimming left V 0 bases short and J 2 bases short, with 13 bases between. The CDR3 nucleotides are TGCGCCAGCAGCTTGGCCAAGGTGAGGGCCACAGATACGCAGTATTTT. Translated: CASSLAKVRATDTQYF.

The CDR3 region has the DNA TGTGCCAGCAGCGTAGTTAGCGGCTCCTACAATGAGCAGTTCTTC. Translation: CASSVVSGSYNEQFF. V and J are TRBV9 and TRBJ2-1, with a tentative D call TRBD2 (6 bases). The V end was cut by 0 bases, the J end by 0 bases, with 7 bases between. CDR1 is SGDLS and CDR2 is YYNGEE in the germline V gene. The CDR3 has 15 amino acids.

This chain uses TRBV1 with TRBJ1-6. TRBV1 is a pseudogene locus. CDR3 length: 13 residues. CDR3 in amino acids: CTSSVHYNSPLHF. In nucleotides, the CDR3 is TGCACCAGCTCGGTTCACTATAATTCACCCCTCCACTTT.

This clonotype came up a few times. The chain links TRBV5-1 to TRBJ2-7, with a tentative D call TRBD2 (6 bases). This CDR3 region has 14 residues. Per germline, CDR1 SGHRS and CDR2 YFSETQ. Trimming pared 4 bases from V and 6 bases from J, leaving 17 bases between. Written as DNA, the CDR3 is TGCGCCAGCAGCCCAGGCGGGGAACCACCCGAGCAGTACTTC. Translating gives CASSPGGEPPEQYF.

The chain carries TRBV2 and TRBJ2-7; 9 bases are a match to TRBD1. The V gene end was trimmed by 1 base and the J gene end by 3 bases; junction bases not matched to a gene: 1. The CDR3 runs to 14 residues. Germline V gene data show CDR1 as SNHLY and CDR2 as FYNNEI. In DNA, the CDR3 is TGTGCCAGCAGTGAAGGGACAGGGGTCTACGAGCAGTACTTC. Translation gives CASSEGTGVYEQYF.

This clonotype was observed a handful of times. The chain carries TRBV2 and TRBJ1-1, with 8 nucleotides matching TRBD1. The CDR3 is made up of 14 amino acids. CDR1 is SNHLY, CDR2 FYNNEI, per germline. With 3 bases clipped from V and 4 bases from J, the junction kept 4 bases outside the gene matches. Written as DNA, the CDR3 is TGTGCCAGCAGTGATGGACAGGGAGGCACTGAAGCTTTCTTT. This codes for CASSDGQGGTEAFF.

The chain has TRBV29-1 and TRBJ1-1; D is undetermined. Per germline, CDR1 SQVTM and CDR2 ANQGSEA. The CDR3 contains 13 residues. With 3 bases removed from V and 4 bases from J, the gap between germline ends came to 12 bases. CDR3 protein: CSVEDHLGTEAFF. CDR3 sequence (DNA): TGCAGCGTTGAGGACCATTTGGGCACTGAAGCTTTCTTT.

This clonotype was found a few times. The chain carries TRBV27 and TRBJ2-3; the match to TRBD2 covers 9 bases. After removal of 6 bases from V and 4 bases from J, the junction contained 11 bases not matched to a gene. Germline loops: CDR1 MNHEY, CDR2 SMNVEV (reference sequence). The CDR3 has 16 amino acids. CDR3 bases: TGTGCCAGCAGCCAGTTGGGACTAGCCCCAGCAGATACGCAGTATTTT. Translating it yields CASSQLGLAPADTQYF.

The chain couples TRBV11-2 to TRBJ2-5; TRBD2 agrees at 8 bases. The CDR3 is 14 amino acids. V was clipped by 5 bases and J by 5 bases; unmatched bases: 7. CDR1 is SGHAT and CDR2 is FQNNGV in the germline V gene. This chain's CDR3 is CASSPGLGGETQYF. CDR3 in DNA: TGTGCCAGCAGCCCGGGACTAGGTGGGGAGACCCAGTACTTC.

This clonotype was detected only a few times. CDR3 in DNA: TGTGCCAGCAGCTTAGAGAATTTTGGGAGCTATGGCTACACCTTC. As protein: CASSLENFGSYGYTF. This chain connects TRBV7-8 to TRBJ1-2; D not certain. The CDR3 loop spans 15 amino acids. Trimming removed 1 base from V and 4 bases from J, with 13 bases in between. Per the germline V gene, CDR1 is SGHVS and CDR2 is FQNEAQ.

This clonotype was picked up a small number of times. The chain links TRBV18 to TRBJ2-1; 15 positions agree with TRBD2. CDR3 length equals 16 residues. Trimming at V came to 3 bases and at J to 8 bases, leaving 5 bases not matched to a gene. Looked up from germline, CDR1 is KGHSH and CDR2 is LQKENI. CDR3 protein: CASSPGLAGGRDEQFF. DNA for the CDR3: TGTGCCAGCTCACCGGGACTAGCGGGAGGAAGGGATGAGCAGTTCTTC.

The CDR3 here is CASSLGPSGRVAQYF. The CDR3 DNA sequence: TGTGCCAGCAGCTTGGGCCCTAGCGGGAGAGTTGCGCAGTATTTT. The chain joins TRBV5-4 to TRBJ2-3; 10 bases line up with TRBD2. The length of the CDR3 is 15 residues. Germline loops: CDR1 SGHNT, CDR2 YYREEE (reference sequence). The trim removed 0 bases at V and 10 bases at J, leaving 8 bases unmatched.